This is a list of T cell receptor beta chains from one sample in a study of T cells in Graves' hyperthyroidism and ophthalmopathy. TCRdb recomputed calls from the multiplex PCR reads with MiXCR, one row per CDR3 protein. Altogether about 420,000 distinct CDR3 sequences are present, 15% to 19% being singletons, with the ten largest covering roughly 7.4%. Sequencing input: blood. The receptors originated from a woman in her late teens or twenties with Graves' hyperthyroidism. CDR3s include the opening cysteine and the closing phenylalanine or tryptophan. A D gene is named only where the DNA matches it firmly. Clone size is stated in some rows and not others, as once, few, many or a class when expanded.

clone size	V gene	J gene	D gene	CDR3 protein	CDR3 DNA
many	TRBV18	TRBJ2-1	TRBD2	CASSPGLAGGVEQFF	TGTGCCAGCTCACCGGGACTAGCGGGAGGGGTTGAGCAGTTCTTC
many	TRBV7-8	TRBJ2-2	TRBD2	CASSHSGGVTGELFF	TGTGCCAGCAGCCACAGCGGGGGAGTCACCGGGGAGCTGTTTTTT
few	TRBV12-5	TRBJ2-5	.	CASGKGGGETQYF	TGTGCTAGTGGGAAGGGGGGGGGGGAGACCCAGTACTTC
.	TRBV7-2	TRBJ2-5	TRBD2	CASSFAGGQETQYF	TGTGCCAGCAGCTTTGCGGGGGGGCAAGAGACCCAGTACTTC
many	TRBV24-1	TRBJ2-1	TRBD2	CATSFPVLAGVDEQFF	TGTGCCACCTCGTTCCCCGTACTAGCGGGAGTTGATGAGCAGTTCTTC
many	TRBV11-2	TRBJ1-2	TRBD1	CASSWTGTDYGYTF	TGTGCCAGCAGCTGGACAGGGACCGACTATGGCTACACCTTC
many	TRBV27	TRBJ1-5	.	CASSPDPLAGPQHF	TGTGCCAGCAGTCCAGACCCTCTGGCAGGGCCCCAGCATTTT
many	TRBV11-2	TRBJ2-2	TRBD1	CASSRLTGGAGELFF	TGTGCCAGCAGCCGCCTGACAGGGGGGGCCGGGGAGCTGTTTTTT
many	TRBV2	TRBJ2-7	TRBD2	CASSDLAGGLNEQYF	TGTGCCAGCAGTGACCTAGCGGGGGGTTTGAACGAGCAGTACTTC
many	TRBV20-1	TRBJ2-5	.	CSALGLSETQYF	TGCAGTGCTCTAGGACTTTCAGAGACCCAGTACTTC
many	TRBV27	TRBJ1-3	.	CASSLNQLSGNTIYF	TGTGCCAGCAGTTTGAACCAGCTCTCTGGAAACACCATATATTTT
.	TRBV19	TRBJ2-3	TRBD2	CASSSRASGRRTDTQYF	TGTGCCAGTAGTAGCCGGGCTAGCGGGAGGCGCACAGATACGCAGTATTTT
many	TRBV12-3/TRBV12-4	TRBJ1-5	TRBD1	CASNKQGLRQPQHF	TGTGCCAGCAATAAACAGGGGTTGAGGCAGCCCCAGCATTTT
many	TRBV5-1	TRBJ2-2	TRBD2	CASSPAILLAGANTGELFF	TGCGCCAGCAGCCCGGCAATCCTTCTAGCGGGTGCGAACACCGGGGAGCTGTTTTTT
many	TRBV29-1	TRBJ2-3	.	CSVEDEVTSTDTQYF	TGCAGCGTTGAAGACGAGGTGACTAGCACAGATACGCAGTATTTT
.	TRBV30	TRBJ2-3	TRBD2	CAWSGGGRAVDTQYF	TGTGCCTGGAGTGGAGGCGGGAGGGCCGTAGATACGCAGTATTTT
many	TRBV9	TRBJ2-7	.	CASSVGGRVRGEQYF	TGTGCCAGCAGCGTAGGCGGCAGGGTCAGAGGCGAGCAGTACTTC
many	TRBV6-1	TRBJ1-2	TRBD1	CASSSGQTNGYTF	TGTGCCAGCAGTTCGGGACAGACTAATGGCTACACCTTC
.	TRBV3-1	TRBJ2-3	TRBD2	CASSQGTSGSTDTQYF	TGTGCCAGCAGCCAAGGGACTAGCGGGAGCACAGATACGCAGTATTTT
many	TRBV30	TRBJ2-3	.	CAWSVKDTQYF	TGTGCCTGGAGTGTGAAAGATACGCAGTATTTT
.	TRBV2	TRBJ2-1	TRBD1	CASSDLNRDSSSYNEQFF	TGTGCCAGCAGTGACCTAAACCGGGACAGTAGCTCCTACAATGAGCAGTTCTTC
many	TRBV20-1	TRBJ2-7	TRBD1	CSASSRAGGPYEQYF	TGCAGTGCTAGTAGTAGGGCAGGGGGCCCCTACGAGCAGTACTTC
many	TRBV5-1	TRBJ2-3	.	CASSLVPEESTDTQYF	TGCGCCAGCAGCTTGGTTCCCGAGGAGAGCACAGATACGCAGTATTTT
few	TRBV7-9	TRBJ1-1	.	CVSSRVGGLVNTEAFF	TGTGTCAGCAGCCGAGTCGGGGGGCTCGTGAACACTGAAGCTTTCTTT
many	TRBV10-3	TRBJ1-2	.	CAISESNGRDGYTF	TGTGCCATCAGTGAGTCGAACGGCAGGGATGGCTACACCTTC
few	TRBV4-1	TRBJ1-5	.	CASSQAPEYGNQPQHF	TGCGCCAGCAGCCAAGCCCCGGAGTACGGCAATCAGCCCCAGCATTTT
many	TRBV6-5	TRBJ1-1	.	CASSYSAGRPNTEAFF	TGTGCCAGCAGTTACTCGGCAGGGAGACCCAACACTGAAGCTTTCTTT
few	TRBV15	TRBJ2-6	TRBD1	CATSVRDSTSGANVLTF	TGTGCCACCAGCGTCCGGGACAGTACCTCTGGGGCCAACGTCCTGACTTTC
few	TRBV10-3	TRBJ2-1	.	CAISWDRGYNEQFF	TGTGCCATCAGTTGGGACCGAGGCTACAATGAGCAGTTCTTC
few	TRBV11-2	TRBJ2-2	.	CASSLDLGGNTGELFF	TGTGCCAGCAGCTTAGATCTCGGAGGGAACACCGGGGAGCTGTTTTTT
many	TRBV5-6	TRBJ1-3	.	CASSLYSKGDTIYF	TGTGCCAGCAGCCTATACTCGAAAGGAGACACCATATATTTT
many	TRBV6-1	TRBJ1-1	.	CASSPGTDTEAFF	TGTGCCAGCAGTCCAGGGACCGACACTGAAGCTTTCTTT
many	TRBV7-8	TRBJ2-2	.	CASILTGELFF	TGTGCCAGCATCCTTACCGGGGAGCTGTTTTTT
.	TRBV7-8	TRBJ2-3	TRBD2	CASSLWSLAGDTDTQYF	TGTGCCAGCAGCTTATGGTCCCTAGCGGGGGATACAGATACGCAGTATTTT
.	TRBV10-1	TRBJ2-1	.	CASSEFDGPYNEQFF	TGCGCCAGCAGTGAGTTCGACGGGCCCTACAATGAGCAGTTCTTC
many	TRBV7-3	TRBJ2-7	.	CASGMGGRSAYEQYF	TGTGCCAGCGGCATGGGGGGCAGGAGTGCCTACGAGCAGTACTTC
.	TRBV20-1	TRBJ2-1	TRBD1	CSARAGTGIPNEQFF	TGCAGTGCTAGAGCCGGGACAGGGATCCCTAATGAGCAGTTCTTC
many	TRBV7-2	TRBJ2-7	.	CASSFGNEQYF	TGTGCCAGCAGCTTTGGGAACGAGCAGTACTTC
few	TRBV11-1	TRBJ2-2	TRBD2	CASSPITSGRENTGELFF	TGTGCCAGCAGCCCCATCACTAGCGGGAGAGAGAATACCGGGGAGCTGTTTTTT
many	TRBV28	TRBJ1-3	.	CATGSLGNTIYF	TGTGCCACGGGGAGTTTGGGAAACACCATATATTTT
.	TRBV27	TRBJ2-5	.	CASSLSKGMETQYF	TGTGCCAGCAGTTTATCGAAGGGGATGGAGACCCAGTACTTC
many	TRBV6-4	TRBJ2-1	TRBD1	CASSEETGGYNEQFF	TGTGCCAGCAGTGAAGAGACAGGGGGCTACAATGAGCAGTTCTTC
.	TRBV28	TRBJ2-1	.	CASSFGHTAGNEQFF	TGTGCCAGCAGTTTTGGCCACACCGCAGGCAATGAGCAGTTCTTC
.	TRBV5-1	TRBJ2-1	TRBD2	CASSNSGAYNEQFF	TGCGCCAGCAGCAATAGCGGGGCGTACAATGAGCAGTTCTTC
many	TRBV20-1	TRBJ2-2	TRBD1	CSASRQGIAGELFF	TGCAGTGCCTCTAGACAGGGGATTGCCGGGGAGCTGTTTTTT
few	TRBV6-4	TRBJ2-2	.	CASSDSSQGNTGELFF	TGTGCCAGCAGTGACTCGAGTCAGGGGAACACCGGGGAGCTGTTTTTT
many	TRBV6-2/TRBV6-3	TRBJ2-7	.	CASSYWQTTYEQYF	TGTGCCAGCAGTTACTGGCAGACTACCTACGAGCAGTACTTC
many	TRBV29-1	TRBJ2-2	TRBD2	CSGRGDTGELFF	TGCAGCGGCCGGGGGGACACCGGGGAGCTGTTTTTT
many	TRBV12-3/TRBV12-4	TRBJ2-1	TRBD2	CASSLRTSGFSSYNEQFF	TGTGCCAGCAGTTTACGGACTAGCGGGTTTAGCTCCTACAATGAGCAGTTCTTC
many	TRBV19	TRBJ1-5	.	CASSMVVGADSNQPQHF	TGTGCCAGTAGTATGGTGGTGGGGGCCGATAGCAATCAGCCCCAGCATTTT
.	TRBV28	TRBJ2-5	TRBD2	CASSDGTRGQETQYF	TGTGCCAGCAGTGATGGGACTAGGGGGCAAGAGACCCAGTACTTC
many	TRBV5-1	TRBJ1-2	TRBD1	CASSFFPTGGQGYTF	TGCGCCAGCAGCTTTTTCCCGACAGGGGGCCAGGGCTACACCTTC
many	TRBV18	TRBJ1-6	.	CASSPQSDSPLHF	TGTGCCAGCTCACCCCAGTCAGATTCACCCCTCCACTTT
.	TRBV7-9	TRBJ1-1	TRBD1	CASSRGAGGGTEAFF	TGTGCCAGCAGCCGTGGGGCAGGGGGCGGTACTGAAGCTTTCTTT
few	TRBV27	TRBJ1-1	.	CASSPSGLGTEAFF	TGTGCCAGCTCCCCATCGGGGTTGGGGACTGAAGCTTTCTTT
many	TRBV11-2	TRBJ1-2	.	CASSPFGPRSNYGYTF	TGTGCCAGCAGCCCCTTTGGCCCTCGATCGAACTATGGCTACACCTTC
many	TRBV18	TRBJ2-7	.	CASSSRDEQYF	TGTGCCAGCTCATCCCGGGACGAGCAGTACTTC
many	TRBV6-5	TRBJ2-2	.	CASSYRLVHGELFF	TGTGCCAGCAGTTACAGGCTAGTCCACGGGGAGCTGTTTTTT
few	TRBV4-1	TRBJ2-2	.	CASSQVGSAGELFF	TGCGCCAGCAGCCAAGTCGGGAGCGCCGGGGAGCTGTTTTTT
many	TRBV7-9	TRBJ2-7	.	CASSSEGSYEQYF	TGTGCCAGCAGTTCTGAGGGGTCCTACGAGCAGTACTTC